This T cell receptor beta chain was documented in a study of response to subunit inactivated influenza vaccine. This clonotype has a single count. This CDR3 comprises 13 residues. Germline V gene data show CDR1 as MNHNY and CDR2 as SVGAGI (reference sequence). Trimming took off 8 bases at V and 5 bases at J, with 14 bases between the two ends. TCRdb passed the RT-PCR reads through MiXCR, listing each CDR3 protein once. The sample lists approximately 520,000 distinct CDR3 sequences; about 25% were seen once. The sequence came from a man aged 50 to 59 who received an inactivated influenza vaccine. This specimen was CD4+ T cells sorted from PBMCs, taken about 5 days after vaccination. The rearrangement links TRBV6-6 to TRBJ2-3; D assignment may be TRBD1 or TRBD2 (6 bases each). As DNA, the CDR3 is TGTGCCAGCTTTCGGGGGCGCGAAGATACGCAGTATTTT. This gives the protein CASFRGREDTQYF.